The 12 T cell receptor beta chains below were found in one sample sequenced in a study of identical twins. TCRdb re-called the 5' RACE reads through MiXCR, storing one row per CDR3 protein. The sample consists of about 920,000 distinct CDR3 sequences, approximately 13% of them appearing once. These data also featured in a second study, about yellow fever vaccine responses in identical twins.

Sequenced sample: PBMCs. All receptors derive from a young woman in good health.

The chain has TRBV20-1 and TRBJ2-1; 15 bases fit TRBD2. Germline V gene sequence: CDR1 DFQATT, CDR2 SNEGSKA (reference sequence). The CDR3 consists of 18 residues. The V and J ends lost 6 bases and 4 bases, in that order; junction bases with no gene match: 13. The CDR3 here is CSAPGTSGRPYTYNEQFF. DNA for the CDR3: TGCAGTGCACCCGGGACTAGCGGGAGGCCCTACACATACAATGAGCAGTTCTTC.

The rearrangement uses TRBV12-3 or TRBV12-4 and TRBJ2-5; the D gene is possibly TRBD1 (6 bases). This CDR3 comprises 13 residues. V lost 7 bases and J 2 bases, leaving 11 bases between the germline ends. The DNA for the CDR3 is TGTGCCAGCACCACGGACAGACAAGAGACCCAGTACTTC. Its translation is CASTTDRQETQYF.

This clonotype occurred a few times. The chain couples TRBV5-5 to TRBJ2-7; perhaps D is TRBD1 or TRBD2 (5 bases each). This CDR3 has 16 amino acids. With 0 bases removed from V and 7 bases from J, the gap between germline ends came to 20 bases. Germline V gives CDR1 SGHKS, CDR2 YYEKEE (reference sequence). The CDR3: CASSLAVGTGSVEQYV. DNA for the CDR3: TGTGCCAGCAGCTTGGCGGTGGGGACCGGTAGTGTAGAGCAGTACGTC.

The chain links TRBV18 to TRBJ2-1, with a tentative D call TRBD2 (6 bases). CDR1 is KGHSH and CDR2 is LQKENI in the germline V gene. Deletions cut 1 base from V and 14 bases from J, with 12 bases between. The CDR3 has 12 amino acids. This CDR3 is CASSPQEGLKFF. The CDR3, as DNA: TGTGCCAGCTCACCACAGGAGGGGTTGAAGTTCTTC.

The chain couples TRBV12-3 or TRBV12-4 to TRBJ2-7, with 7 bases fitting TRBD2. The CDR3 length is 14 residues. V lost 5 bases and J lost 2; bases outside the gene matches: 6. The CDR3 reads CASSPAGLTYEQYF. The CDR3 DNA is TGTGCCAGCAGTCCAGCGGGGTTGACCTACGAGCAGTACTTC.

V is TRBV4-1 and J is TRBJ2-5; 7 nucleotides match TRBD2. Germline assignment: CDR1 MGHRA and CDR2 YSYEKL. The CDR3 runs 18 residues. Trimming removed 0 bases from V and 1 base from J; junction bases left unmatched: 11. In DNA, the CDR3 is TGCGCCAGCAGCCAAGAAGGTGGTGGACTAGGGGTCCAAGAGACCCAGTACTTC. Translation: CASSQEGGGLGVQETQYF.

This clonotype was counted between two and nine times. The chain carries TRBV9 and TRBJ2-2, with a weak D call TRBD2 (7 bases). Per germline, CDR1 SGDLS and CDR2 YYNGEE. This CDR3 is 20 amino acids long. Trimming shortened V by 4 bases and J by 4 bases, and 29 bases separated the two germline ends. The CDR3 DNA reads TGTGCCAGCAGCTTACGACCAGACACGACAGGACGGGGGGTCACCGGGGAGCTGTTTTTT. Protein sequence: CASSLRPDTTGRGVTGELFF.

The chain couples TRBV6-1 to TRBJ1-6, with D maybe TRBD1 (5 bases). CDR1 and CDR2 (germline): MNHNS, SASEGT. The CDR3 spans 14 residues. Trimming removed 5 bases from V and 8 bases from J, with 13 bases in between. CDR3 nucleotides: TGTGCCAGCAGTACCCGGGGCCGGGATTCACCCCTCCACTTT. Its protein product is CASSTRGRDSPLHF.

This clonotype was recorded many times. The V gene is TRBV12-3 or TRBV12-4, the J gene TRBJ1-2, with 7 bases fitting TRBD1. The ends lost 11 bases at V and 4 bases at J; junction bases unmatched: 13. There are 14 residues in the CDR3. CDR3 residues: CAVRGQYHPYGYTF. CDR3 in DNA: TGTGCCGTGAGGGGGCAGTACCACCCCTATGGCTACACCTTC.

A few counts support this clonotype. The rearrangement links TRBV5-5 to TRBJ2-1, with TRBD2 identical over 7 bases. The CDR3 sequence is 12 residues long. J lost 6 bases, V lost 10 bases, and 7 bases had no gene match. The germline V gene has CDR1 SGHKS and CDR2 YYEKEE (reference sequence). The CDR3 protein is CADLGEGNEQFF. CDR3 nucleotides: TGTGCCGACCTTGGGGAGGGCAATGAGCAGTTCTTC.

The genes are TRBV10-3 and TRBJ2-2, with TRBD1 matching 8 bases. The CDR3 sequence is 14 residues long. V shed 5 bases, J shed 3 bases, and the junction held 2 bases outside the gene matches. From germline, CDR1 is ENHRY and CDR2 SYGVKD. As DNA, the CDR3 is TGTGCCATCAGTAGGACAGGGTACACCGGGGAGCTGTTTTTT. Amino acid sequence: CAISRTGYTGELFF.

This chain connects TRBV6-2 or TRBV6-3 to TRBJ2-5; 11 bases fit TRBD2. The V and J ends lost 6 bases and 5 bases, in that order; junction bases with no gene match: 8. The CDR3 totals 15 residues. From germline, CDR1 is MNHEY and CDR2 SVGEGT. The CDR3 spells CASSGRLAGMETQYF. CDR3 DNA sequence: TGTGCCAGCAGCGGAAGACTAGCGGGGATGGAGACCCAGTACTTC.